In this sample, the clone carrying this TCR beta chain turned up many times. The antigen remains unidentified. The source of the sample is a study of T cells in Graves' hyperthyroidism and ophthalmopathy. At the level of the study: Specimen type is peripheral blood, collected at initial diagnosis prior to any treatment.

At least 3 on the Clinical Activity Score was recorded for ophthalmopathy patients, who also had NOSPECS grade at least 4 and duration under 3 months. The CDR3 runs 14 residues. The ends were cut back, 0 bases at V and 6 bases at J, with 15 bases in the middle. Germline V gene data show CDR1 as DFQATT and CDR2 as SNEGSKA (reference sequence). Study outcomes and limitations: Most clonotypes that expanded in the thyroid above 0.001 also showed up in blood.

Using RNA transcripts as the source, TCR beta CDR3 regions were amplified. TCR CDR3 regions were first amplified by RT-PCR with HTBI primers. A single record per CDR3 protein comes from TCRdb applying MiXCR to the multiplex PCR reads. The sample gives about 610,000 distinct CDR3 sequences, about 15% of which show up once; roughly 4.3% is in the top ten. Sequenced input: blood. The clonotype originates from a woman aged 40 to 50 with Graves' ophthalmopathy. V usage is TRBV20-1 and J usage is TRBJ2-7; D might be TRBD1 (7 bases). The CDR3 bases are TGCAGTGCTAGAGATCCAGGGGGGAAGGGCGAGCAGTACTTC. Encoded protein: CSARDPGGKGEQYF.